The T cell receptor (beta chain) described here comes from a study of neurological immune-mediated disorders. General study results and limits: No CDR3 amino acid sequences were shared by expanded clones across subjects, suggesting private repertoires in all groups.

A note on this clonotype: Antigen: not known.

TCRdb re-called the 5' RACE reads through MiXCR, storing one row per CDR3 protein. The sample holds 30,000 to 35,000 distinct CDR3 sequences, under 30% seen once. For the sorted libraries, about a million CD4+ or CD8+ T cells were used. The sequenced sample was CD4+ T cells from blood. This clonotype was sampled from a man aged 50 to 59 with HTLV-1-associated myelopathy (HAM/TSP).

This chain's CDR3 is CSARLPGGRAYEQYF. The CDR3 DNA follows: TGCAGTGCTAGACTTCCAGGGGGCCGTGCCTACGAGCAGTACTTC. The chain employs TRBV20-1 and TRBJ2-7, with TRBD1 matching 8 bases. Germline loops: CDR1 DFQATT, CDR2 SNEGSKA (reference sequence). V gave up 2 bases and J gave up 2 bases; unmatched junction bases: 8. CDR3 length: 15 residues.